What follows is one TCR beta chain and its context. This sample is part of a study of shared T cell receptors in the human thymus. This table comes from immunoSEQ multiplex PCR, and its TCRdb copy is limited to in-frame clones, with some not included. The sample carries hundreds of thousands of clones, 75% to 80% recorded once. The CDR3 length is 16 residues. CDR1 and CDR2 from the germline V gene are SEHNR and FQNEAQ (reference sequence). The trim removed 5 bases at V and 5 bases at J, leaving 10 bases unmatched. This same sample was also part of a study on human thymus T cells. That study reports: Resections that were taken during corrective heart surgery supplied the thymus tissue. Related studies found that unrelated individuals share highly overlapping thymic repertoires.

The sample comprised thymocytes. This chain links TRBV7-9 with TRBJ2-2; TRBD1 matches 8 bases. The sequence came from a boy less than two years old with a congenital heart defect. The DNA of the CDR3 is TGTGCCAGCAGCATGGGACAGGATAGGGGGACCGGGGAGCTGTTTTTT. Amino acid sequence: CASSMGQDRGTGELFF.